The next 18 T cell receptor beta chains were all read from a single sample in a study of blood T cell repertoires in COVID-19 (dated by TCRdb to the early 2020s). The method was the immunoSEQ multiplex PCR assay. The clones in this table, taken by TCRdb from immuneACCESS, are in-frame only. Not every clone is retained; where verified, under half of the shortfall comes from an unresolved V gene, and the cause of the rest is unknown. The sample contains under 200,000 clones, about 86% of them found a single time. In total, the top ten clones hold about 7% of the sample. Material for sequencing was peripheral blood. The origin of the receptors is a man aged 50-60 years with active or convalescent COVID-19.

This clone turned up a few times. The CDR3 bases are TGTGCCAGCAGGGGACTAGCGACGAACACCGGGGAGCTGTTTTTT. It encodes CASRGLATNTGELFF. The V gene is TRBV5-8, the J gene TRBJ2-2, with 10 bases that match TRBD2. After removal of 5 bases from V and 0 bases from J, the junction contained 1 base not matched to a gene. Germline-derived CDR1 and CDR2 are SGHTS and YDEGEE. The CDR3 sequence is 15 residues long.

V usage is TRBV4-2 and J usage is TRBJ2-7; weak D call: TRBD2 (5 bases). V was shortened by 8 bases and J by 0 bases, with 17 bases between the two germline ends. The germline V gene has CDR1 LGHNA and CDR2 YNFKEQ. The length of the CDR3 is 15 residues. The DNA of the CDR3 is TGTGCCAGCTCCCCCACCGGTGGGAGCTCCTACGAGCAGTACTTC. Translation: CASSPTGGSSYEQYF.

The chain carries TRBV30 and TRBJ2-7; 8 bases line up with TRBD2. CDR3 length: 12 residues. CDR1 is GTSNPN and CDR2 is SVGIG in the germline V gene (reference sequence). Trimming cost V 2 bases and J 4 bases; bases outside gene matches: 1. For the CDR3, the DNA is TGTGCCTGGAGTTCTAGCGGGTACGAGCAGTACTTC. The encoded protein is CAWSSSGYEQYF.

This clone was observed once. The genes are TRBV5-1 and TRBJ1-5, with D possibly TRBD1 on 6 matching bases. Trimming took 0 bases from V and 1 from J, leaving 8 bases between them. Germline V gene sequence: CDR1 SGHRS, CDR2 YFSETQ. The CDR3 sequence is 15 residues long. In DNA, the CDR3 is TGCGCCAGCAGCTTGGAAGGGGGAAGCAATCAGCCCCAGCATTTT. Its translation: CASSLEGGSNQPQHF.

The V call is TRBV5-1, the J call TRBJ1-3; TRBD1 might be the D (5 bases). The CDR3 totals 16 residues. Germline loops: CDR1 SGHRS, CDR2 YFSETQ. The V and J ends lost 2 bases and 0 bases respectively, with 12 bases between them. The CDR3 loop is CASSFERGASGNTIYF. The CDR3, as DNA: TGCGCCAGCAGCTTTGAACGTGGGGCCTCTGGAAACACCATATATTTT.

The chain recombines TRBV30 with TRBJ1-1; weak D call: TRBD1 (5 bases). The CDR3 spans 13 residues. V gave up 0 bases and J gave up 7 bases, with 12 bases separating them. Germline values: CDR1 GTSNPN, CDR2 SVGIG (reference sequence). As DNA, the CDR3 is TGTGCCTGGAGTGTTCAGGGAACACGTGAAGCTTTCTTT. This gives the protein CAWSVQGTREAFF.

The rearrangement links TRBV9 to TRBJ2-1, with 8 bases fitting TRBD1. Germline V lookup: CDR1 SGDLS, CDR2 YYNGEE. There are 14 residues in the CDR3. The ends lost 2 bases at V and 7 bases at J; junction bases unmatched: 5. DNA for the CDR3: TGTGCCAGCAGCGTCCCAGGGGGCTCGAATGAGCAGTTCTTC. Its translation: CASSVPGGSNEQFF.

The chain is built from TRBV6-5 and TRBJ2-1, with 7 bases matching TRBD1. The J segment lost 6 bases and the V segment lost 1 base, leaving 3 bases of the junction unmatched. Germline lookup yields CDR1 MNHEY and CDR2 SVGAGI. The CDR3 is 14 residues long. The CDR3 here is CASSYFGQVNEQFF. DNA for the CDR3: TGTGCCAGCAGTTACTTCGGACAGGTCAATGAGCAGTTCTTC.

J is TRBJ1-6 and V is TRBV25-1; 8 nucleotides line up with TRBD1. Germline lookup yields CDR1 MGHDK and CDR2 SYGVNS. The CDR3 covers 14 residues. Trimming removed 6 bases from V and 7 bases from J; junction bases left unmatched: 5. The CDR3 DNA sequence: TGTGCCAGCAGAAGGACAGGGCGGAATTCACCCCTCCACTTT. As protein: CASRRTGRNSPLHF.

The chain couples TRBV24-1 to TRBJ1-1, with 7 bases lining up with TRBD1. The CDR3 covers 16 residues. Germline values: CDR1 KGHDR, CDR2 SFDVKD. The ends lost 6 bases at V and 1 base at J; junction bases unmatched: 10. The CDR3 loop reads CATSTGVGAGNTEAFF. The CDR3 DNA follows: TGTGCCACCAGTACAGGGGTAGGAGCAGGGAACACTGAAGCTTTCTTT.

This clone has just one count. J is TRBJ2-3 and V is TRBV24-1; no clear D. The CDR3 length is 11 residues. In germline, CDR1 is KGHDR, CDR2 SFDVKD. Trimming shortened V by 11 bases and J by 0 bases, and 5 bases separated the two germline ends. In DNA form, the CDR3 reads TGTGCCAACTCTAGCACAGATACGCAGTATTTT. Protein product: CANSSTDTQYF.

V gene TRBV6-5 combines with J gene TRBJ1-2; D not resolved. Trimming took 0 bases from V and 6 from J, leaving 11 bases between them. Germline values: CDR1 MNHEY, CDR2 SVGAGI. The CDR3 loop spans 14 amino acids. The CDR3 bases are TGTGCCAGCAGTTACTCGTCAGAAACTAATGGCTACACCTTC. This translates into CASSYSSETNGYTF.

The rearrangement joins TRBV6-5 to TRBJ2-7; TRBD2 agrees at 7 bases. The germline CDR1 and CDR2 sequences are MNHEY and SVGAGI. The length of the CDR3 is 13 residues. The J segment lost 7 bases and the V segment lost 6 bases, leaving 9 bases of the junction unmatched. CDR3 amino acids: CASRPAGRGEQYF. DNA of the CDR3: TGTGCCAGCAGGCCAGCGGGGCGCGGGGAGCAGTACTTC.

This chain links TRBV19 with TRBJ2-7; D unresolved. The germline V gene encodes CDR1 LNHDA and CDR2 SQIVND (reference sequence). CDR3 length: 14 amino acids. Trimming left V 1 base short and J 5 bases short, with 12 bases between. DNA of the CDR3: TGTGCCAGTAGTATAGGGGCCTCACCAAACGAGCAGTACTTC. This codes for CASSIGASPNEQYF.

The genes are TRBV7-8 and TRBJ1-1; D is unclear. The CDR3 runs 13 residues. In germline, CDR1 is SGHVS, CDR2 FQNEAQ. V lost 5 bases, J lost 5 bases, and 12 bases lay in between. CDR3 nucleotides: TGTGCCAGCAGCCTGACGAGGCGGACTGAAGCTTTCTTT. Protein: CASSLTRRTEAFF.

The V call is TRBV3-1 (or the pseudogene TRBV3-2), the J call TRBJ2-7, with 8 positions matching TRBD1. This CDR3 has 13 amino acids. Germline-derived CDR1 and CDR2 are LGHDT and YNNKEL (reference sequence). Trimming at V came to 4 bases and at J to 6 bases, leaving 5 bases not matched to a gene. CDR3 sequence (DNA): TGTGCCAGCAGCCCGGGGACAGGAGGCGAGCAGTACTTC. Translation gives CASSPGTGGEQYF.

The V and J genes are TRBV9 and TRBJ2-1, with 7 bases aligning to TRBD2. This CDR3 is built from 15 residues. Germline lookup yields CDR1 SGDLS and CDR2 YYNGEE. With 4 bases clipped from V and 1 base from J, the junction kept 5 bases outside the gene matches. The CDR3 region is CASSPGGSSYNEQFF. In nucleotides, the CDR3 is TGTGCCAGCAGCCCCGGGGGGTCTTCCTACAATGAGCAGTTCTTC.

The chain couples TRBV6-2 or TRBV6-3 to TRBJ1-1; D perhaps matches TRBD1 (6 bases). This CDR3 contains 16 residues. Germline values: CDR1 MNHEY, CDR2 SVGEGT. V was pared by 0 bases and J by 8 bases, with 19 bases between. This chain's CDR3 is CASSYSFRGWLREAFF. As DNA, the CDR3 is TGTGCCAGCAGTTACTCGTTCAGGGGATGGCTTCGAGAAGCTTTCTTT.